These 24 T cell receptor beta chains share one sample of origin, sequenced in a study of T cells in Graves' hyperthyroidism and ophthalmopathy. Amplification yielded TCR beta CDR3 regions, with RNA transcripts as the source. The primer set for the first-round RT-PCR of the TCR CDR3 was HTBI. TCRdb passed the multiplex PCR reads through MiXCR, listing each CDR3 protein once. The sample comprises hundreds of thousands of distinct CDR3 sequences, roughly 20% of which are singletons, and 34% rests with the top ten. Input material: blood. Receptors originate from a man aged 30 to 45 with Graves' ophthalmopathy.

This clonotype was observed a handful of times. The chain carries TRBV2 and TRBJ2-2, with 10 bases that match TRBD1. V trimming: 6 bases; J trimming: 0 bases; junction bases outside the gene matches: 4. CDR3 size: 16 residues. Germline values: CDR1 SNHLY, CDR2 FYNNEI. This CDR3 is CASSRDRGSNTGELFF. CDR3 nucleotides: TGTGCCAGCAGCCGGGACAGGGGTTCGAACACCGGGGAGCTGTTTTTT.

This clonotype showed up just a few times. The chain employs TRBV28 and TRBJ2-7; D gene uncertain. Trimming took 5 bases from V and 7 from J, leaving 21 bases between them. The CDR3 contains 15 residues. The germline CDR1 and CDR2 sequences are MDHEN and SYDVKM. The DNA of the CDR3 is TGTGCCAGCAGTCCTCCATCTCGACGGTCCCTAGAGCAGTACTTC. Amino acid sequence: CASSPPSRRSLEQYF.

This clonotype was seen a handful of times. CDR3 DNA: TGTGCCTGGAGTTTAGACAGGGAAGGACAGCCCCAGCATTTT. Translation: CAWSLDREGQPQHF. The V and J genes are TRBV30 and TRBJ1-5; TRBD1 aligns across 7 bases. V lost 2 bases, J lost 7 bases, and 8 bases stayed unmatched. Germline V lookup: CDR1 GTSNPN, CDR2 SVGIG (reference sequence). This CDR3 is built from 14 residues. The full variable domain, rest sourced from reference TRBV30 and TRBJ1-5, is SQTIHQWPATLVQPVGSPLSLECTVEGTSNPNLYWYRQAAGRGLQLLFYSVGIGQISSEVPQNLSASRPQDRQFILSSKKLLLSDSGFYLCAWSLDREGQPQHFGDGTRLSIL.

This clonotype was counted many times. The rearrangement links TRBV28 to TRBJ1-1; D uncertain. The CDR3 runs to 11 residues. V was trimmed by 6 bases and J by 11 bases, leaving 13 bases between them. The V gene's germline CDR1 is MDHEN and CDR2 SYDVKM. Here the CDR3 DNA reads TGTGCCAGCAGGGCTACATGGTTGGCTTTCTTT. Translation gives CASRATWLAFF.

The chain joins TRBV19 to TRBJ1-6; weak D call: TRBD1 (6 bases). Trimming shortened V by 7 bases and J by 4 bases, and 14 bases separated the two germline ends. The CDR3 is made up of 15 amino acids. Germline V gives CDR1 LNHDA, CDR2 SQIVND (reference sequence). Here the CDR3 reads CASTDRTEYNSPLHF. The CDR3 region has the DNA TGTGCCAGTACCGACAGGACGGAATATAATTCACCCCTCCACTTT.

As regards this clonotype: A read error may be the cause here, since a much bigger clone is one base away. The CDR3 end shows no conserved phenylalanine or tryptophan, and so a read error is likely. V and J are TRBV5-1 and TRBJ1-1; D is possibly TRBD1 (6 bases). Germline CDR1 reads SGHRS; CDR2 reads YFSETQ. V lost 0 bases, J lost 0 bases, and 9 bases lay in between. The CDR3 runs 15 residues. CDR3 protein: CASSLEAGVNTEAFS. CDR3 bases: TGCGCCAGCAGCTTGGAGGCAGGGGTGAACACTGAAGCTTTCTCT.

As regards this clonotype: A much more abundant neighbour one base away suggests this may be a read error. The V gene is TRBV5-1, the J gene TRBJ1-1; 7 bases map to TRBD1. The CDR3 covers 14 residues. Germline CDR1 and CDR2: SGHRS and YFSETQ. CDR3 bases: TGCGTCAGCAGCTCGAGGACAGGCGTCGGTGAAGCTTTCTTT. Amino acids: CVSSSRTGVGEAFF.

The table lists this clonotype with a few counts. This chain links TRBV20-1 with TRBJ2-3, with 9 nucleotides matching TRBD2. V gave up 6 bases and J gave up 1 base; unmatched junction bases: 5. From germline, CDR1 is DFQATT and CDR2 SNEGSKA (reference sequence). The CDR3 contains 14 residues. DNA of the CDR3: TGCAGTGCGTCAGCGGGAGGACGCACAGATACGCAGTATTTT. Protein: CSASAGGRTDTQYF.

This chain uses TRBV20-1 with TRBJ2-2; TRBD2 agrees at 10 bases. The CDR3 extends over 17 amino acids. V was clipped by 1 base and J by 6 bases; unmatched bases: 11. Germline V lookup: CDR1 DFQATT, CDR2 SNEGSKA (reference sequence). CDR3 DNA sequence: TGCAGTGCTAGAGGGTCCGCGGCTAGCGGGAGTGCCGGGGAGCTGTTTTTT. Encoded protein: CSARGSAASGSAGELFF.

Comments on this clonotype: Possible read error: a much larger clone is one base away. This rearrangement joins TRBV20-1 to TRBJ2-5; possibly TRBD2 for D (6 bases). Germline V lookup: CDR1 DFQATT, CDR2 SNEGSKA (reference sequence). V lost 5 bases, J lost 9 bases, and 16 bases lay in between. This CDR3 is built from 12 residues. CDR3 DNA sequence: TGCAGTGCTGAGTTTGGGACTTTGGCCCAGTACTTC. Its protein is CSAEFGTLAQYF.

This clonotype was seen many times. This chain joins TRBV11-2 and TRBJ2-7; 7 bases map to TRBD2. CDR1 is SGHAT and CDR2 is FQNNGV in the germline V gene. The CDR3 is made up of 14 amino acids. V lost 3 bases and J lost 2; bases outside the gene matches: 4. CDR3 protein: CASSFRLATYEQYF. The CDR3 nucleotides read TGTGCCAGCAGCTTCCGACTAGCTACCTACGAGCAGTACTTC.

This clonotype turned up a few times. The J gene is TRBJ1-2, the V gene TRBV6-1; D is ambiguous. V was pared by 0 bases and J by 8 bases, with 16 bases between. The germline gives CDR1 MNHNS, CDR2 SASEGT. This CDR3 comprises 15 residues. The CDR3 loop reads CASSEAVGMVRGYTF. The CDR3 coding sequence is TGTGCCAGCAGTGAAGCAGTAGGGATGGTAAGGGGCTACACCTTC.

This clonotype was counted at least ten times. This chain joins TRBV2 and TRBJ2-7; 9 bases align to TRBD1. The CDR3 has 17 amino acids. V lost 6 bases to trimming and J lost 1 base; unmatched junction nucleotides: 13. Germline values: CDR1 SNHLY, CDR2 FYNNEI. The CDR3 coding sequence is TGTGCCAGCAGGGGGGGACAGGGTCTATTTCAATCCTACGAGCAGTACTTC. The encoded protein is CASRGGQGLFQSYEQYF.

The sample holds a few counts of this clonotype. The chain couples TRBV4-1 to TRBJ2-2, with D perhaps matching TRBD2 (6 bases). The CDR3 runs 14 residues. Deletions cut 2 bases from V and 4 bases from J, with 8 bases between. Germline V lookup: CDR1 MGHRA, CDR2 YSYEKL. The DNA for the CDR3 is TGCGCCAGCAGCCAAACGGGACTCACCGGGGAGCTGTTTTTT. This sequence encodes CASSQTGLTGELFF.

The chain combines TRBV10-3 with TRBJ2-7; 10 nucleotides line up with TRBD2. CDR3 length: 17 amino acids. V lost 2 bases, J lost 0 bases, and 7 bases stayed unmatched. CDR1 and CDR2 (germline): ENHRY, SYGVKD. The CDR3, as DNA: TGTGCCATCAGTGAGGGGGCTAGCGGGAGCCCCTCCTACGAGCAGTACTTC. This gives the protein CAISEGASGSPSYEQYF.

This clonotype was found many times. J is TRBJ2-1 and V is TRBV20-1; 13 bases match TRBD2. The CDR3 covers 16 residues. Germline assignment: CDR1 DFQATT and CDR2 SNEGSKA (reference sequence). V shed 1 base, J shed 7 bases, and the junction held 7 bases outside the gene matches. CDR3 protein: CSARAWTSGRWNEQFF. The CDR3 bases are TGCAGTGCTAGAGCATGGACTAGCGGGAGATGGAATGAGCAGTTCTTC.

A few counts support this clonotype. The chain couples TRBV5-6 to TRBJ2-1; D remains ambiguous. Trimming removed 3 bases from V and 2 bases from J, with 15 bases in between. Germline CDR1 is SGHDT and CDR2 is YYEEEE. This CDR3 comprises 16 residues. This chain's CDR3 is CASSSPSAVAYNEQFF. In DNA form, the CDR3 reads TGTGCCAGCAGCTCCCCCTCTGCGGTGGCCTACAATGAGCAGTTCTTC.

This clonotype showed up just a few times. CDR3 residues: CASSFGESETQYF. DNA of the CDR3: TGTGCCAGCAGCTTTGGGGAGAGTGAGACCCAGTACTTC. The V call is TRBV11-2, the J call TRBJ2-5, with TRBD2 as a possible D gene (5 bases). Trimming removed 3 bases at V and 5 bases at J, with 10 bases between. The CDR3 runs 13 residues. Germline CDR1 and CDR2: SGHAT and FQNNGV.

This clonotype appeared many times. The genes are TRBV7-2 and TRBJ2-7; the D gene is possibly TRBD1 (6 bases). Germline V gives CDR1 SGHTA, CDR2 FQGNSA. CDR3 length: 14 residues. V lost 1 base and J 3 bases, leaving 10 bases between the germline ends. The CDR3 sequence is CASSLVGTLYEQYF. DNA of the CDR3: TGTGCCAGCAGCTTAGTCGGGACACTCTACGAGCAGTACTTC.

This chain's CDR3 is CASSLDRGINQPQHF. DNA of the CDR3: TGTGCCAGCAGCTTAGACAGGGGAATCAATCAGCCCCAGCATTTT. This sequence joins TRBV7-2 and TRBJ1-5, with 7 bases fitting TRBD1. Germline trimming cut 1 base from V and 3 bases from J; bases unmatched to any gene: 3. The CDR3 covers 15 residues. In germline, CDR1 is SGHTA, CDR2 FQGNSA.

The sample holds a few counts of this clonotype. V and J are TRBV7-2 and TRBJ2-4; the D is unclear. CDR3 size: 13 residues. The germline V gene has CDR1 SGHTA and CDR2 FQGNSA. V lost 1 base and J 9 bases, leaving 10 bases between the germline ends. CDR3 protein: CASSLDPSVIQYF. DNA of the CDR3: TGTGCCAGCAGCTTAGACCCCTCTGTCATTCAGTACTTC. The full variable domain, in which reference TRBV7-2 and TRBJ2-4 provide the parts outside the CDR3, is GAGVSQSPSNKVTEKGKDVELRCDPISGHTALYWYRQSLGQGLEFLIYFQGNSAPDKSGLPSDRFSAERTGGSVSTLTIQRTQQEDSAVYLCASSLDPSVIQYFGAGTRLSVL.

In its sample, this clonotype was seen many times. This chain uses TRBV2 with TRBJ1-1; 11 bases are a match to TRBD1. Per germline, CDR1 SNHLY and CDR2 FYNNEI. The CDR3 sequence is 15 residues long. V lost 4 bases and J lost 0; bases outside the gene matches: 1. This CDR3 reads CASSGDRGMNTEAFF. The CDR3 nucleotides are TGTGCCAGCAGTGGGGACAGGGGGATGAACACTGAAGCTTTCTTT.

This clonotype appeared many times. The genes are TRBV3-1 and TRBJ1-1; TRBD1 matches at 9 bases. V was clipped by 5 bases and J by 6 bases; unmatched bases: 10. The CDR3 is 15 amino acids. Germline CDR1 and CDR2: LGHDT and YNNKEL (reference sequence). CDR3 in DNA: TGTGCCAGCAGCATAAGCCCCCGGACAGGGGCTGAAGCTTTCTTT. Translating gives CASSISPRTGAEAFF.

In DNA form, the CDR3 reads TGCGCCAGCAGCCAAGATAATGCAGCGAGCACCGAGCAGTACTTC. Protein sequence: CASSQDNAASTEQYF. This chain uses TRBV4-3 with TRBJ2-7, with D uncertain. This CDR3 has 15 amino acids. V was shortened by 0 bases and J by 6 bases, with 15 bases between the two germline ends. Germline V CDR1 and CDR2: LGHNA, YSLEER.